What follows describes a single T cell receptor beta chain. This entry is derived from a study of blood T cell repertoires in COVID-19. Study-wide context: The United States, Italy and Spain supplied acute and convalescent COVID-19 samples. PBMCs, B-cell-depleted T cells, or T cells were the source of the cDNA or gDNA that made up the material.

Cohort placement rested on clinical history that participants reported themselves. Original data processing: Counts of nucleated cells, estimated from reference gene primer amplification, were obtained. Repertoires were generated with immunoSEQ multiplex PCR, while TCRdb's copy carries only in-frame clones and drops some. The DNA was the basis for D and trimming; V, J and clone size are from that table. Among 150,000 to 200,000 clones listed, approximately 89% were seen once. This CDR3 has 18 residues. Germline loops: CDR1 LGHDT, CDR2 YNNKEL (reference sequence). The J segment lost 4 bases and the V segment lost 0 bases, leaving 7 bases of the junction unmatched.

The clonotype originates from a middle-aged man who had recovered from COVID-19. Sequencing was carried out using PBMCs or T cells enriched from blood (not recorded which). The V and J genes are TRBV3-1 (or the pseudogene TRBV3-2) and TRBJ2-1; 12 bases match TRBD2. The chain's CDR3 is CASSQDLTSGRLYNEQFF. CDR3 DNA sequence: TGTGCCAGCAGCCAAGATTTAACTAGCGGGAGGTTATACAATGAGCAGTTCTTC.